Each of the 12 T cell receptor beta chains below was sequenced from the same sample in a study of cytomegalovirus exposure and HLA in healthy donors. PCR was performed using 60 Vbeta and 13 Jbeta primers. TCRdb's table, derived via immunoSEQ multiplex PCR, lists solely in-frame clones and lacks some. This table has around 59,000 clones, roughly 80% appearing once. Sequenced input: PBMCs. Every receptor here comes from a woman in her thirties or forties in good health and CMV-seronegative.

This chain joins TRBV19 and TRBJ2-7; TRBD2 aligns across 13 bases. The J segment lost 0 bases and the V segment lost 3 bases, leaving 5 bases of the junction unmatched. Germline assignment: CDR1 LNHDA and CDR2 SQIVND (reference sequence). This CDR3 contains 17 residues. The CDR3 sequence: CASSITGLAGDSYEQYF. CDR3 coding DNA: TGTGCCAGTAGTATTACAGGACTAGCGGGGGACTCCTACGAGCAGTACTTC.

This chain joins TRBV27 and TRBJ2-7, with a weak D call TRBD1 (6 bases). Germline CDR1 and CDR2: MNHEY and SMNVEV (reference sequence). The CDR3 loop spans 14 amino acids. The V end lost 0 bases, the J end lost 3 bases, and 9 bases lay between the germline ends. CDR3 residues: CASSLSPQGYEQYF. DNA for the CDR3: TGTGCCAGCAGTTTATCGCCACAGGGCTACGAGCAGTACTTC.

The gene calls are TRBV5-1 and TRBJ2-7; weak D call: TRBD1 (5 bases). V lost 5 bases and J 1 base, leaving 10 bases between the germline ends. Germline V lookup: CDR1 SGHRS, CDR2 YFSETQ. This CDR3 has 13 amino acids. In DNA, the CDR3 is TGCGCCAGCAGGAATGACAGATCCTACGAGCAGTACTTC. It translates to CASRNDRSYEQYF.

To note about this clone: At one end the junction does not follow the germline gene, possibly because of a read error. The V and J genes are TRBV7-9 and TRBJ2-1; D might be TRBD1 (5 bases). Per the germline V gene, CDR1 is SEHNR and CDR2 is FQNEAQ (reference sequence). CDR3 length: 10 residues. In nucleotides, the CDR3 is TGTTCCAGCAGCTTAGGGGCCCAGTTCTTC. It codes for CSSSLGAQFF.

This CDR3 reads CASSGRGQATTISGANVLTF. The CDR3 nucleotides are TGTGCCAGCAGCGGCCGCGGACAGGCAACTACTATCTCTGGGGCCAACGTCCTGACTTTC. The chain combines TRBV5-4 with TRBJ2-6, with TRBD1 identical over 7 bases. The CDR3 spans 20 residues. The V segment lost 4 bases and the J segment 0 bases; nucleotides outside the gene matches: 16. Germline lookup yields CDR1 SGHNT and CDR2 YYREEE (reference sequence).

This chain uses TRBV7-2 with TRBJ1-5; no definite D call. The germline V and J ends were trimmed by 4 bases and 0 bases, with 4 bases remaining between them. This CDR3 has 13 amino acids. CDR1 is SGHTA and CDR2 is FQGNSA in the germline V gene. The CDR3 DNA is TGTGCCAGCAGCTCGTATAGCAATCAGCCCCAGCATTTT. It specifies CASSSYSNQPQHF.

The count of this clone is one. V and J are TRBV7-3 and TRBJ2-2; perhaps TRBD2 as D (5 bases). CDR1 SGHTA and CDR2 FQGTGA come from the germline V gene. This CDR3 comprises 15 residues. V gave up 5 bases and J gave up 5 bases, with 15 bases separating them. The CDR3 nucleotides are TGTGCCAGCAGCCCCCGGTTAGGACTGACCGGGGAGCTGTTTTTT. The encoded protein is CASSPRLGLTGELFF. The whole variable domain, filled in from reference TRBV7-3 and TRBJ2-2, reads GAGVSQTPSNKVTEKGKYVELRCDPISGHTALYWYRQSLGQGPEFLIYFQGTGAADDSGLPNDRFFAVRPEGSVSTLKIQRTERGDSAVYLCASSPRLGLTGELFFGEGSRLTVL.

The V gene is TRBV29-1, the J gene TRBJ1-2; D call uncertain. Germline V gives CDR1 SQVTM, CDR2 ANQGSEA. This CDR3 is built from 17 residues. V lost 1 base and J lost 4, with 22 bases in between. The CDR3 region has the DNA TGCAGCGTTGAAGCCCGTAGAACGGAGACCAAAGGCTATGGCTACACCTTC. This translates into CSVEARRTETKGYGYTF.

The chain has TRBV4-3 and TRBJ2-5; TRBD2 aligns across 7 bases. The V and J ends lost 1 base and 5 bases, in that order; junction bases with no gene match: 13. The CDR3 has 17 residues. Germline CDR1 is LGHNA and CDR2 is YSLEER. CDR3 in amino acids: CASSQAGGLLGGETQYF. Written as DNA, the CDR3 is TGCGCCAGCAGCCAAGCGGGGGGACTCCTTGGGGGTGAGACCCAGTACTTC.

V gene TRBV16 combines with J gene TRBJ1-1; D remains ambiguous. This CDR3 spans 13 amino acids. The V gene lost 0 bases and the J gene lost 4 bases, with 6 bases spanning the gap. Per germline, CDR1 KGHSY and CDR2 FQNENV. DNA for the CDR3: TGTGCCAGCAGCCAATCTTACGGCACTGAAGCTTTCTTT. Translated, it gives CASSQSYGTEAFF.

This chain connects TRBV21-1 to TRBJ2-7; whether TRBD2, the table's D call, matches the DNA was not checked. TRBV21-1 is described as a pseudogene. This CDR3 spans 12 amino acids. The CDR3 here is CASSKTTSGQYF. In DNA, the CDR3 is TGTGCCAGCAGCAAAACCACATCGGGGCAGTACTTC.

This chain joins TRBV5-6 and TRBJ1-3; 12 bases match TRBD1. This CDR3 region has 13 residues. The germline gives CDR1 SGHDT, CDR2 YYEEEE. J was trimmed by 8 bases and V by 3 bases; bases with no gene match: 0. The CDR3 protein is CASSWDRGHTIYF. The CDR3 coding sequence is TGTGCCAGCAGCTGGGACAGGGGGCACACCATATATTTT.